This entry lists 16 T cell receptor beta chains sequenced from one sample in a study of shared clonotypes between healthy human individuals. Libraries were prepared by immunoSEQ multiplex PCR; TCRdb keeps only in-frame clonotypes and omits some of them. Here the sample spans 1,500,000 or so clones, over 95% being singletons. Sequenced material: naive CD4+ T cells sorted from blood. Documented subset: CD45RA+ positively selected. The receptors were sampled from a man aged 30 to 39 in good health.

This clone came up once. V gene TRBV28 combines with J gene TRBJ1-1; D ambiguous. V lost 8 bases and J 5 bases, leaving 9 bases between the germline ends. CDR1 MDHEN and CDR2 SYDVKM come from the germline V gene. The CDR3 length is 11 residues. In DNA, the CDR3 is TGTGCCAGCGTGGGTGCTACTGAAGCTTTCTTT. This translates into CASVGATEAFF. The whole variable domain, filled in from reference TRBV28 and TRBJ1-1, reads DVKVTQSSRYLVKRTGEKVFLECVQDMDHENMFWYRQDPGLGLRLIYFSYDVKMKEKGDIPEGYSVSREKKERFSLILESASTNQTSMYLCASVGATEAFFGQGTRLTVV.

The rearrangement joins TRBV6-6 to TRBJ2-1; D remains ambiguous. Germline V gene data show CDR1 as MNHNY and CDR2 as SVGAGI (reference sequence). There are 16 residues in the CDR3. Between the trimmed V and J ends, which lost 4 bases and 0 bases, there was a span of 13 bases. The CDR3 spells CASSFPRTDSYNEQFF. The CDR3 DNA is TGTGCCAGCAGTTTCCCTCGTACCGACTCCTACAATGAGCAGTTCTTC.

The chain carries TRBV5-3 and TRBJ2-1; D gene uncertain. TRBV5-3 belongs to the ORF category, with a function that is uncertain. This CDR3 comprises 14 residues. Trimming stripped 2 bases from V and 6 bases from J, with 12 bases between. This chain's CDR3 is CARSLRLDFNEQFF. The CDR3 DNA reads TGTGCCAGAAGCTTAAGATTAGATTTCAATGAGCAGTTCTTC.

The genes are TRBV7-9 and TRBJ1-2; D remains ambiguous. This CDR3 is built from 13 residues. Germline CDR1 is SEHNR and CDR2 is FQNEAQ (reference sequence). V lost 1 base and J lost 8, with 11 bases in between. The CDR3 sequence: CASSLGQDDGYTF. CDR3 DNA sequence: TGTGCCAGCAGCTTAGGGCAGGATGACGGCTACACCTTC.

The V call is TRBV7-2, the J call TRBJ1-4; D might be TRBD1 (5 bases). Germline V CDR1 and CDR2: SGHTA, FQGNSA. The CDR3 has 14 amino acids. Deletions cut 1 base from V and 8 bases from J, with 11 bases between. This CDR3 reads CASSLGAWGEKLFF. The CDR3 DNA follows: TGTGCCAGCAGCTTAGGGGCGTGGGGGGAAAAACTGTTTTTT.

The gene calls are TRBV5-1 and TRBJ2-1, with 11 bases aligning to TRBD1. The junction had 5 bases not matched to a gene; V was cut back by 0 bases and J by 15 bases. CDR3 length: 13 residues. Germline V gene data show CDR1 as SGHRS and CDR2 as YFSETQ. CDR3 residues: CASSLEGQGVRFF. In nucleotides, the CDR3 is TGCGCCAGCAGCTTGGAGGGACAGGGGGTCAGGTTCTTC.

The CDR3 bases are TGTGCCAGTCAGGGTTTTGGCCAAGAGACCCAGTACTTC. Translating it yields CASQGFGQETQYF. The chain is built from TRBV15 and TRBJ2-5, with D perhaps TRBD1 (5 bases). Trimming pared 10 bases from V and 1 base from J, leaving 13 bases between. This CDR3 comprises 13 residues. The germline V gene encodes CDR1 LNHNV and CDR2 YYDKDF (reference sequence).

The chain carries TRBV4-3 and TRBJ1-2, with D perhaps TRBD1 (6 bases). The CDR3 totals 15 residues. Trimming stripped 0 bases from V and 4 bases from J, with 12 bases between. Germline CDR1 is LGHNA and CDR2 is YSLEER. This CDR3 reads CASSQDAGQGYGYTF. CDR3 nucleotides: TGCGCCAGCAGCCAAGACGCGGGACAAGGCTATGGCTACACCTTC.

CDR3 DNA: TGTGCCACCAGTAGGTCTCGCGTGAACACTGAAGCTTTCTTT. Amino acids: CATSRSRVNTEAFF. The V call is TRBV15, the J call TRBJ1-1, with D hard to call. Trimming removed 6 bases from V and 0 bases from J, with 11 bases in between. CDR1 and CDR2 from the germline V gene are LNHNV and YYDKDF (reference sequence). The CDR3 loop spans 14 amino acids.

The chain is built from TRBV14 and TRBJ2-2; possibly TRBD1 for D (6 bases). The CDR3 totals 14 residues. Trimming stripped 5 bases from V and 5 bases from J, with 12 bases between. The germline CDR1 and CDR2 sequences are SGHDN and FVKESK. As DNA, the CDR3 is TGTGCCAGCAGCTTCCGGACAGAGACCGGGGAGCTGTTTTTT. It specifies CASSFRTETGELFF.

The V call is TRBV6-6, the J call TRBJ1-5; D is unresolved. CDR1 MNHNY and CDR2 SVGAGI come from the germline V gene (reference sequence). The CDR3 is 13 amino acids. The V end lost 2 bases, the J end lost 11 bases, and 13 bases lay between the germline ends. CDR3 residues: CASSYPPGITQHF. The CDR3 bases are TGTGCCAGCAGTTACCCCCCAGGCATTACCCAGCATTTT.

This clone was observed a handful of times. J is TRBJ2-7 and V is TRBV11-1, with D uncertain. The CDR3 is 13 residues long. Trimming took 2 bases from V and 6 from J, leaving 11 bases between them. The germline CDR1 and CDR2 sequences are SGHAT and FQDESV (reference sequence). The CDR3 DNA follows: TGTGCCAGCAGCTTAACACGTTCGGGCGAGCAGTACTTC. Protein product: CASSLTRSGEQYF. The whole variable domain, remainder taken from reference TRBV11-1 and TRBJ2-7, is EAEVAQSPRYKITEKSQAVAFWCDPISGHATLYWYRQILGQGPELLVQFQDESVVDDSQLPKDRFSAERLKGVDSTLKIQPAELGDSAMYLCASSLTRSGEQYFGPGTRLTVT.

In nucleotides, the CDR3 is TGTGCCAGTAGTGTCGAAGGAAATCAGCCCCAGCATTTT. It codes for CASSVEGNQPQHF. This rearrangement joins TRBV19 to TRBJ1-5, with unresolved D. Trimming removed 5 bases from V and 4 bases from J, with 9 bases in between. The length of the CDR3 is 13 residues. The germline V gene encodes CDR1 LNHDA and CDR2 SQIVND (reference sequence).

The chain combines TRBV9 with TRBJ2-7; 9 nucleotides align to TRBD1. The CDR3 consists of 14 residues. Germline V gene lookup returns CDR1 SGDLS and CDR2 YYNGEE. Unmatched junction bases numbered 4, after V lost 3 bases and J lost 3 bases. The CDR3 DNA follows: TGTGCCAGCAGCGGGGGACAGGGAGACTACGAGCAGTACTTC. This translates into CASSGGQGDYEQYF.

The rearrangement joins TRBV7-9 to TRBJ1-1; weak D call: TRBD1 (5 bases). CDR3 size: 14 residues. Deletions cut 3 bases from V and 3 bases from J, with 11 bases between. Germline V gene sequence: CDR1 SEHNR, CDR2 FQNEAQ (reference sequence). In DNA form, the CDR3 reads TGTGCCAGCAGCTTCCCAGGGCCATACACTGAAGCTTTCTTT. It encodes CASSFPGPYTEAFF.

Points on this clone: The same CDR3 is also encoded by other DNA sequences in this sample. The rearrangement uses TRBV28 and TRBJ1-2; no clear D. Trimming removed 6 bases at V and 3 bases at J, with 5 bases between. The CDR3 runs 11 residues. Germline CDR1 reads MDHEN; CDR2 reads SYDVKM. CDR3 protein: CASRRDYGYTF. DNA of the CDR3: TGTGCCAGCAGGAGGGACTATGGCTACACCTTC.